These 23 T cell receptor beta chains were all obtained from the same sample, sequenced in a study of beta chain features in type 1 diabetes. Study outcomes and limitations: Among all four CD4+ subsets, Type 1 diabetes patients had TCRB CDR3s that were moderately but significantly shorter.

What was sequenced were expressed TCRB transcripts, since all of the isolated RNA had been reverse transcribed. Sequencing used immunoSEQ multiplex PCR; TCRdb keeps in-frame clones, though not all of them. The table shows about 660,000 clones, with more than 12% occurring only once. These receptors' targets are unknown. Sequencing was done on a sample of naive CD4+ T cells from blood. Source of these receptors: a man between 18 and 29 years old with type 1 diabetes.

This clone came up once. The V call is TRBV28, the J call TRBJ2-3; D ambiguous. The germline V gene has CDR1 MDHEN and CDR2 SYDVKM. V was clipped by 8 bases and J by 4 bases, with 7 bases between them. This CDR3 is 11 amino acids long. DNA for the CDR3: TGTGCCAGCGCCGGCCCAGATACGCAGTATTTT. The encoded protein is CASAGPDTQYF.

The sample holds a few counts of this clone. This rearrangement joins TRBV6-5 to TRBJ1-2, with D uncertain. Trimming pared 0 bases from V and 2 bases from J, leaving 10 bases between. Germline V gene lookup returns CDR1 MNHEY and CDR2 SVGAGI. The CDR3 extends over 15 amino acids. CDR3 sequence: CASSYSSNDNYGYTF. DNA of the CDR3: TGTGCCAGCAGTTACTCTTCTAATGACAACTATGGCTACACCTTC.

This clone was seen a few times. The rearrangement joins TRBV15 to TRBJ2-7; D is perhaps TRBD2 (6 bases). From germline, CDR1 is LNHNV and CDR2 YYDKDF (reference sequence). This CDR3 is built from 12 residues. V lost 8 bases and J 13 bases, leaving 21 bases between the germline ends. The CDR3 sequence: CATSTSGGSRYF. In nucleotides, the CDR3 is TGTGCCACCTCCACCTCCGGGGGATCGAGATACTTC.

This clone has only a few counts. The chain links TRBV7-9 to TRBJ1-3; TRBD1 is a possible D gene (5 bases). V dropped 1 base and J dropped 6 bases, with 13 bases sitting between them. The CDR3 totals 15 residues. Germline CDR1 is SEHNR and CDR2 is FQNEAQ (reference sequence). CDR3 DNA sequence: TGTGCCAGCAGCTTAGTCGGGGGAAATGAAAACACCATATATTTT. It translates to CASSLVGGNENTIYF.

This chain uses TRBV19 with TRBJ1-1; TRBD1 agrees at 8 bases. The CDR3 consists of 14 residues. CDR1 and CDR2 from the germline V gene are LNHDA and SQIVND (reference sequence). V dropped 5 bases and J dropped 1; count of bases not matched to a gene: 3. CDR3 sequence: CASSFQGANTEAFF. DNA of the CDR3: TGTGCCAGTAGTTTTCAGGGGGCGAACACTGAAGCTTTCTTT. Full variable domain (outside the CDR3, taken from reference TRBV19 and TRBJ1-1): DGGITQSPKYLFRKEGQNVTLSCEQNLNHDAMYWYRQDPGQGLRLIYYSQIVNDFQKGDIAEGYSVSREKKESFPLTVTSAQKNPTAFYLCASSFQGANTEAFFGQGTRLTVV.

V usage is TRBV11-2 and J usage is TRBJ2-7; D may match TRBD1 or TRBD2 (5 bases each). The V end lost 3 bases, the J end lost 1 base, and 19 bases lay between the germline ends. Germline V CDR1 and CDR2: SGHAT, FQNNGV. The CDR3 runs 17 residues. CDR3 in DNA: TGTGCCAGCAGCTTCAGAAGGTGGGACGGAGAGTCCTACGAGCAGTACTTC. Protein product: CASSFRRWDGESYEQYF.

This clone was found a few times. The rearrangement joins TRBV18 to TRBJ2-3; D is unclear. The CDR3 spans 17 residues. Trimming cost V 1 base and J 1 base, with 15 bases left between them. Germline V CDR1 and CDR2: KGHSH, LQKENI. The CDR3 DNA reads TGTGCCAGCTCACCACAATACTTGGCTGAGGGCACAGATACGCAGTATTTT. Amino acids: CASSPQYLAEGTDTQYF.

V usage is TRBV5-4 and J usage is TRBJ1-2; no firm D call. The CDR3 runs to 14 residues. The germline V gene encodes CDR1 SGHNT and CDR2 YYREEE (reference sequence). V was shortened by 0 bases and J by 4 bases, with 10 bases between the two germline ends. This CDR3 is CASSLAGGSYGYTF. For the CDR3, the DNA is TGTGCCAGCAGCTTGGCCGGCGGTAGCTATGGCTACACCTTC. Drawing the rest from reference TRBV5-4 and TRBJ1-2, the complete variable domain is ETGVTQSPTHLIKTRGQQVTLRCSSQSGHNTVSWYQQALGQGPQFIFQYYREEENGRGNFPPRFSGLQFPNYSSELNVNALELDDSALYLCASSLAGGSYGYTFGSGTRLTVV.

The CDR3 loop reads CASRPGGMNTEAFF. DNA of the CDR3: TGTGCCAGCAGGCCGGGCGGAATGAACACTGAAGCTTTCTTT. The chain couples TRBV5-4 to TRBJ1-1; D gene ambiguous. Between the trimmed V and J ends, which lost 5 bases and 0 bases, there was a span of 11 bases. Germline values: CDR1 SGHNT, CDR2 YYREEE (reference sequence). The CDR3 extends over 14 amino acids.

CDR3 bases: TGTGCCAGCAGTTACACGGGAGGGCCGTCTAATGAGCAGTTCTTC. Amino acid sequence: CASSYTGGPSNEQFF. V and J are TRBV6-5 and TRBJ2-1, with TRBD2 matching over 8 bases. The J segment lost 7 bases and the V segment lost 2 bases, leaving 7 bases of the junction unmatched. CDR1 is MNHEY and CDR2 is SVGAGI in the germline V gene. The CDR3 length is 15 residues.

This clone was observed a handful of times. Additional DNA sequences in this sample encode the identical CDR3. V and J are TRBV7-2 and TRBJ1-1; D may be TRBD1 (5 bases). The germline V gene has CDR1 SGHTA and CDR2 FQGNSA. Trimming shortened V by 3 bases and J by 0 bases, and 5 bases separated the two germline ends. The CDR3 runs 13 residues. The CDR3 protein is CASSLTVNTEAFF. CDR3 nucleotide sequence: TGTGCCAGCAGCTTGACAGTGAACACTGAAGCTTTCTTT.

In its sample, this clone was seen a few times. The V and J genes are TRBV6-5 and TRBJ2-6; D is possibly TRBD1 (6 bases). This CDR3 spans 16 amino acids. Trimming cost V 0 bases and J 4 bases, with 10 bases left between them. The germline CDR1 and CDR2 sequences are MNHEY and SVGAGI. The CDR3 sequence: CASSYSVGTGANVLTF. In DNA form, the CDR3 reads TGTGCCAGCAGTTACTCGGTAGGGACAGGGGCCAACGTCCTGACTTTC.

V is TRBV7-2 and J is TRBJ2-4; tentative D call: TRBD2 (9 bases). The CDR3 totals 18 residues. Germline loops: CDR1 SGHTA, CDR2 FQGNSA. The ends were cut back, 2 bases at V and 3 bases at J, with 20 bases in the middle. Here the CDR3 DNA reads TGTGCCAGCAGCTTAAGCGGGAGGACAGGGAAAGGCAAAAACATTCAGTACTTC. Protein sequence: CASSLSGRTGKGKNIQYF.

Only a few counts were recorded for this clone. CDR3 amino acids: CASSLWSGNEQFF. The CDR3 DNA follows: TGCGCCAGCAGCTTGTGGTCAGGGAATGAGCAGTTCTTC. The J gene is TRBJ2-1, the V gene TRBV5-1; possibly TRBD1 for D (5 bases). The V gene's germline CDR1 is SGHRS and CDR2 YFSETQ. V was trimmed by 1 base and J by 7 bases, leaving 9 bases between them. The length of the CDR3 is 13 residues.

The chain links TRBV5-1 to TRBJ2-7; tentative D call: TRBD2 (6 bases). V gave up 3 bases and J gave up 3 bases, with 7 bases separating them. Germline assignment: CDR1 SGHRS and CDR2 YFSETQ. The CDR3 is 12 residues long. CDR3 sequence reads: CASSSGDYEQYF. The CDR3 DNA sequence: TGCGCCAGCAGCTCGGGGGACTACGAGCAGTACTTC.

The V and J genes are TRBV5-4 and TRBJ2-3, with 7 bases matching TRBD1. Trimming at V came to 3 bases and at J to 5 bases, leaving 9 bases not matched to a gene. The CDR3 extends over 15 amino acids. Per the germline V gene, CDR1 is SGHNT and CDR2 is YYREEE (reference sequence). CDR3 coding DNA: TGTGCCAGCAGCTCCTCGGGACAGATGATAGATACGCAGTATTTT. Protein product: CASSSSGQMIDTQYF. Looking up the rest from reference TRBV5-4 and TRBJ2-3 gives the full variable domain: ETGVTQSPTHLIKTRGQQVTLRCSSQSGHNTVSWYQQALGQGPQFIFQYYREEENGRGNFPPRFSGLQFPNYSSELNVNALELDDSALYLCASSSSGQMIDTQYFGPGTRLTVL.

This clone was seen only a few times. The gene calls are TRBV7-9 and TRBJ2-7; a possible D gene is TRBD1 (5 bases). Deletions cut 4 bases from V and 6 bases from J, with 19 bases between. The CDR3 length is 15 residues. Germline V gene data show CDR1 as SEHNR and CDR2 as FQNEAQ (reference sequence). The CDR3 bases are TGTGCCAGCAGCTCTCAATCCGGACATGCAGGCGAGCAGTACTTC. As protein: CASSSQSGHAGEQYF. Supplemented by reference TRBV7-9 and TRBJ2-7, the full variable domain reads DTGVSQNPRHKITKRGQNVTFRCDPISEHNRLYWYRQTLGQGPEFLTYFQNEAQLEKSRLLSDRFSAERPKGSFSTLEIQRTEQGDSAMYLCASSSQSGHAGEQYFGPGTRLTVT.

This clone came up a few times. This chain connects TRBV6-1 to TRBJ1-5; no reliable D call. This CDR3 is built from 17 residues. CDR1 MNHNS and CDR2 SASEGT come from the germline V gene. Trimming removed 2 bases from V and 1 base from J, with 15 bases in between. CDR3 sequence: CASSEIGLVVSNQPQHF. The CDR3 coding sequence is TGTGCCAGCAGTGAAATAGGTCTGGTTGTCAGCAATCAGCCCCAGCATTTT.

V and J are TRBV10-3 and TRBJ2-5; D tentatively reads TRBD1 or TRBD2 (5 bases each). CDR1 is ENHRY, CDR2 SYGVKD, per germline. The ends were cut back, 5 bases at V and 2 bases at J, with 15 bases in the middle. The CDR3 runs 15 residues. The CDR3: CAISLNRDGQETQYF. In DNA form, the CDR3 reads TGTGCCATCAGTCTAAACCGGGACGGACAAGAGACCCAGTACTTC.

The V gene is TRBV6-5, the J gene TRBJ1-2; D gene uncertain. The ends were cut back, 4 bases at V and 2 bases at J, with 8 bases in the middle. The CDR3 spans 13 residues. From germline, CDR1 is MNHEY and CDR2 SVGAGI. The CDR3 sequence: CASSFRGNYGYTF. CDR3 sequence (DNA): TGTGCCAGCAGTTTTCGAGGAAACTATGGCTACACCTTC.

This rearrangement joins TRBV5-1 to TRBJ1-1; D is perhaps TRBD1 (5 bases). The germline gives CDR1 SGHRS, CDR2 YFSETQ. This CDR3 is 15 amino acids long. The ends were cut back, 0 bases at V and 5 bases at J, with 14 bases in the middle. This CDR3 is CASSLDSGSSTEAFF. The CDR3 region has the DNA TGCGCCAGCAGCTTGGATTCAGGGTCTAGTACTGAAGCTTTCTTT.

The chain carries TRBV27 and TRBJ2-1; D is possibly TRBD2 (6 bases). Germline V gene data show CDR1 as MNHEY and CDR2 as SMNVEV (reference sequence). The CDR3 contains 13 residues. Trimming cost V 5 bases and J 7 bases, with 12 bases left between them. The CDR3 region has the DNA TGTGCCAGCAGTGTGCGGGAAAGGAATGAGCAGTTCTTC. It specifies CASSVRERNEQFF.

This clone was counted a few times. The identical CDR3 is also encoded by other nucleotide sequences in the sample. The genes are TRBV18 and TRBJ1-5; D is ambiguous. Germline V gene data show CDR1 as KGHSH and CDR2 as LQKENI. V shed 3 bases and J shed 0 bases, with 3 bases lying between them. The CDR3 spans 13 residues. The CDR3 is CASSPDSNQPQHF. The CDR3 bases are TGTGCCAGCTCACCTGATAGCAATCAGCCCCAGCATTTT. Full variable domain (outside the CDR3, taken from reference TRBV18 and TRBJ1-5): NAGVMQNPRHLVRRRGQEARLRCSPMKGHSHVYWYRQLPEEGLKFMVYLQKENIIDESGMPKERFSAEFPKEGPSILRIQQVVRGDSAAYFCASSPDSNQPQHFGDGTRLSIL.